One sample yielded the 27 T cell receptor beta chains listed below, sequenced in a study of OX40 agonist ivuxolimab in advanced cancers. Clones were sequenced by immunoSEQ multiplex PCR, and TCRdb holds only the in-frame ones, with some missing. This table holds 70,000 to 85,000 clones, around 83% found once. The sample was CD4+ or CD8+ T cells sorted from blood, taken in a trial of the OX40 agonist ivuxolimab. These receptors came from an adult with an advanced solid tumor such as melanoma, head and neck, liver or kidney cancer.

This clone appeared a single time. The rearrangement links TRBV19 to TRBJ2-1, with D perhaps being TRBD1 or TRBD2 (5 bases each). Trimming stripped 4 bases from V and 15 bases from J, with 19 bases between. CDR3 length equals 13 residues. Looked up from germline, CDR1 is LNHDA and CDR2 is SQIVND (reference sequence). The CDR3 nucleotides read TGTGCCAGTAGTAACCCCTCGGGGCAAGCGCCGTTCTTC. Protein sequence: CASSNPSGQAPFF.

The chain joins TRBV10-1 to TRBJ2-1, with 9 bases aligning to TRBD2. The CDR3 is 16 residues long. The V and J ends lost 6 bases and 2 bases, in that order; junction bases with no gene match: 8. Looked up from germline, CDR1 is WNHNN and CDR2 is SYGVQD (reference sequence). CDR3 bases: TGCGCCAGCAGCCGTAGCGGGAGTGGTACCTACAATGAGCAGTTCTTC. This translates into CASSRSGSGTYNEQFF.

The V call is TRBV2, the J call TRBJ2-3; no firm D call. The CDR3 is 14 residues long. The V gene lost 2 bases and the J gene lost 0 bases, with 6 bases spanning the gap. Looked up from germline, CDR1 is SNHLY and CDR2 is FYNNEI. The CDR3 DNA reads TGTGCCAGCAGTGAAACCTCTAGCACAGATACGCAGTATTTT. It translates to CASSETSSTDTQYF. The whole variable domain, remainder taken from reference TRBV2 and TRBJ2-3, is EPEVTQTPSHQVTQMGQEVILRCVPISNHLYFYWYRQILGQKVEFLVSFYNNEISEKSEIFDDQFSVERPDGSNFTLKIRSTKLEDSAMYFCASSETSSTDTQYFGPGTRLTVL.

This chain uses TRBV6-1 with TRBJ1-1, with a tentative D call TRBD1 (5 bases). The CDR3 consists of 17 residues. Germline CDR1 and CDR2: MNHNS and SASEGT. Trimming cost V 0 bases and J 2 bases, with 16 bases left between them. CDR3: CASSEATAEYPNTEAFF. Here the CDR3 DNA reads TGTGCCAGCAGTGAAGCGACAGCGGAGTACCCAAACACTGAAGCTTTCTTT.

The chain is built from TRBV28 and TRBJ1-1, with 7 nucleotides matching TRBD1. Germline assignment: CDR1 MDHEN and CDR2 SYDVKM. With 5 bases clipped from V and 9 bases from J, the junction kept 9 bases outside the gene matches. The CDR3 spans 13 residues. CDR3 bases: TGTGCCAGCAGTCTCCCCACGGACAGGAAAGCTTTCTTT. Its protein product is CASSLPTDRKAFF.

This rearrangement joins TRBV10-2 to TRBJ1-1; maybe TRBD1 (5 bases). With 3 bases removed from V and 3 bases from J, the gap between germline ends came to 8 bases. CDR1 is WSHSY and CDR2 is SAAADI in the germline V gene. The CDR3 loop spans 13 amino acids. The CDR3 DNA is TGCGCCAGCAGTGAAATGGGGGACACTGAAGCTTTCTTT. As protein: CASSEMGDTEAFF.

The J gene is TRBJ2-5, the V gene TRBV19, with D maybe TRBD2 (6 bases). Trimming took off 4 bases at V and 0 bases at J, with 9 bases between the two ends. The CDR3 spans 14 residues. Germline V gene data show CDR1 as LNHDA and CDR2 as SQIVND (reference sequence). CDR3 nucleotides: TGTGCCAGTAGTAAACTAGCAGACCAAGAGACCCAGTACTTC. It translates to CASSKLADQETQYF.

V gene TRBV4-1 combines with J gene TRBJ1-2; a possible D gene is TRBD1 (6 bases). The germline gives CDR1 MGHRA, CDR2 YSYEKL. V was trimmed by 3 bases and J by 6 bases, leaving 11 bases between them. CDR3 length equals 13 residues. CDR3 DNA: TGCGCCAGCAGCCATACGACAGGAGATGGCTACACCTTC. This translates into CASSHTTGDGYTF.

The rearrangement uses TRBV5-6 and TRBJ2-3, with D unresolved. The CDR3 is 15 residues long. In germline, CDR1 is SGHDT, CDR2 YYEEEE. Between the trimmed V and J ends, which lost 5 bases and 0 bases, there was a span of 13 bases. CDR3: CASSLLTDSTDTQYF. CDR3 DNA: TGTGCCAGCAGTCTATTGACGGATAGCACAGATACGCAGTATTTT. Based on the CDR3 plus reference TRBV5-6 and TRBJ2-3, the full variable domain is DAGVTQSPTHLIKTRGQQVTLRCSPKSGHDTVSWYQQALGQGPQFIFQYYEEEERQRGNFPDRFSGHQFPNYSSELNVNALLLGDSALYLCASSLLTDSTDTQYFGPGTRLTVL.

The J gene is TRBJ1-3, the V gene TRBV25-1; tentatively, D is TRBD1 (6 bases). CDR1 is MGHDK, CDR2 SYGVNS, per germline. The CDR3 spans 14 residues. V was shortened by 6 bases and J by 0 bases, with 9 bases between the two germline ends. The CDR3 loop is CASRDRSSGNTIYF. In DNA, the CDR3 is TGTGCCAGCAGAGACAGGAGCTCTGGAAACACCATATATTTT.

CDR3 nucleotides: TGTGCCTGGAGTGTACTGTCAGGGAAGAACACTGAAGCTTTCTTT. Encoded protein: CAWSVLSGKNTEAFF. The chain is built from TRBV30 and TRBJ1-1; tentatively, D is TRBD1 (5 bases). The V end was cut by 0 bases, the J end by 1 base, with 12 bases between. Germline assignment: CDR1 GTSNPN and CDR2 SVGIG (reference sequence). The CDR3 spans 15 residues.

The genes are TRBV15 and TRBJ1-2; 7 positions agree with TRBD1. CDR1 is LNHNV and CDR2 is YYDKDF in the germline V gene (reference sequence). V gave up 0 bases and J gave up 8 bases; unmatched junction bases: 6. This CDR3 spans 14 amino acids. CDR3 sequence: CATSRDRRGHGYTF. For the CDR3, the DNA is TGTGCCACCAGCAGAGATAGAAGGGGGCACGGCTACACCTTC.

This clone has more than one count but fewer than ten. In nucleotides, the CDR3 is TGTGCCAGCAGTTCTACAGGGCGCTATGGCTACACCTTC. Its translation is CASSSTGRYGYTF. The chain joins TRBV28 to TRBJ1-2, with a weak D call TRBD1 (6 bases). V shed 4 bases and J shed 4 bases, with 10 bases lying between them. Germline CDR1 and CDR2: MDHEN and SYDVKM. The CDR3 runs 13 residues.

Regarding this clone: One end of the junction is discordant with germline, which a read error may explain. Within the sample, other DNA sequences also encode this same CDR3. V usage is TRBV7-6 and J usage is TRBJ1-5; D may be TRBD1 (5 bases). The CDR3 consists of 15 residues. Per germline, CDR1 SGHVS and CDR2 FNYEAQ. The DNA of the CDR3 is TGTGCCAGCAGCTTAGGGCTGGGGCGCAACCAGCCCCAGCATTTT. Translated: CASSLGLGRNQPQHF.

In DNA form, the CDR3 reads TGTGCCAGCAGGGGGACAGGGGGCTCCGGGGAGCTGTTTTTT. Its protein is CASRGTGGSGELFF. The chain is built from TRBV2 and TRBJ2-2; 12 bases are shared with TRBD1. With 6 bases clipped from V and 6 bases from J, the junction kept 2 bases outside the gene matches. CDR1 and CDR2 from the germline V gene are SNHLY and FYNNEI. The CDR3 has 14 amino acids.

To note about this clone: Within the sample, other DNA sequences also encode this same CDR3. The chain couples TRBV5-1 to TRBJ1-1, with TRBD1 identical over 7 bases. Germline loops: CDR1 SGHRS, CDR2 YFSETQ. Losses at the gene ends were 0 bases for V and 4 bases for J; bases not matched to a gene: 3. The CDR3 length is 14 residues. The CDR3 coding sequence is TGCGCCAGCAGCTTGGCCGGGGACAGCACTGAAGCTTTCTTT. This sequence encodes CASSLAGDSTEAFF.

Here the CDR3 DNA reads TGTGCCAGCAGTTACTCGCGCAGGAAGAACACTGAAGCTTTCTTT. Translating it yields CASSYSRRKNTEAFF. This chain joins TRBV6-5 and TRBJ1-1; D is ambiguous. Germline CDR1 and CDR2: MNHEY and SVGAGI. Trimming stripped 0 bases from V and 1 base from J, with 9 bases between. This CDR3 has 15 amino acids.

This rearrangement joins TRBV7-7 to TRBJ2-2; 7 bases match TRBD1. CDR3 length: 15 amino acids. With V trimmed by 5 bases and J by 4 bases, 7 bases remained unmatched. CDR1 is SSHAT and CDR2 is FNYEAQ in the germline V gene (reference sequence). As DNA, the CDR3 is TGTGCCAGCAGCCCTACAGGGGTTGGCACCGGGGAGCTGTTTTTT. Amino acids: CASSPTGVGTGELFF.

The chain combines TRBV5-4 with TRBJ2-1, with TRBD1 matching 11 bases. The CDR3 sequence is 17 residues long. The V segment lost 4 bases and the J segment 4 bases; nucleotides outside the gene matches: 10. Germline V lookup: CDR1 SGHNT, CDR2 YYREEE (reference sequence). The CDR3 is CASSQRIGTGGYNEQFF. The CDR3, as DNA: TGTGCCAGCAGCCAACGGATCGGGACAGGGGGATACAATGAGCAGTTCTTC.

CDR3 protein: CASSYGDLSYGYTF. The CDR3 DNA follows: TGTGCCAGCAGCTATGGGGACCTTTCCTATGGCTACACCTTC. J is TRBJ1-2 and V is TRBV7-9; maybe TRBD1 (5 bases). The CDR3 is made up of 14 amino acids. V shed 4 bases and J shed 4 bases, with 13 bases lying between them. Germline V CDR1 and CDR2: SEHNR, FQNEAQ (reference sequence).

The chain combines TRBV28 with TRBJ1-5; no clear D gene. The germline V and J ends were trimmed by 6 bases and 2 bases, with 8 bases remaining between them. CDR1 is MDHEN, CDR2 SYDVKM, per germline. The CDR3 consists of 13 residues. CDR3 DNA: TGTGCCAGCAGCATCCTCGGCAATCAGCCCCAGCATTTT. Amino acids: CASSILGNQPQHF.

The chain combines TRBV27 with TRBJ2-7; D is perhaps TRBD2 (5 bases). The germline gives CDR1 MNHEY, CDR2 SMNVEV (reference sequence). CDR3 length: 14 residues. The V end was cut by 3 bases, the J end by 4 bases, with 13 bases between. The CDR3 protein is CASSFSRDGYEQYF. CDR3 coding DNA: TGTGCCAGCAGTTTCTCCCGGGATGGTTACGAGCAGTACTTC.

The chain has TRBV11-2 and TRBJ2-7; perhaps TRBD1 as D (5 bases). V gave up 1 base and J gave up 3 bases, with 7 bases separating them. In germline, CDR1 is SGHAT, CDR2 FQNNGV. This CDR3 is 13 amino acids long. The CDR3 region has the DNA TGTGCCAGCAGCTTAGGGGGCGTCTACGAGCAGTACTTC. It is translated as CASSLGGVYEQYF.

V and J are TRBV7-3 and TRBJ2-1; no clear D. The V gene lost 5 bases and the J gene lost 4 bases, with 9 bases spanning the gap. Germline V gene lookup returns CDR1 SGHTA and CDR2 FQGTGA. This CDR3 is built from 13 residues. CDR3 nucleotides: TGTGCCAGCAGCGCAGGAATATACAATGAGCAGTTCTTC. This translates into CASSAGIYNEQFF.

This clone appeared a few times. The chain employs TRBV4-1 and TRBJ2-3; 8 bases fit TRBD2. The CDR3 totals 16 residues. V dropped 1 base and J dropped 3; count of bases not matched to a gene: 6. Germline assignment: CDR1 MGHRA and CDR2 YSYEKL. The CDR3 DNA follows: TGCGCCAGCAGCCAAGGACAAGCGGGGGAAACAGATACGCAGTATTTT. Its protein is CASSQGQAGETDTQYF.

This clone appeared a few times. DNA for the CDR3: TGTGCCAGCAGTGATTCCGCAGGGGTTGGCTACACCTTC. Its translation: CASSDSAGVGYTF. J is TRBJ1-2 and V is TRBV2; tentatively, D is TRBD1 (6 bases). The CDR3 runs to 13 residues. Trimming pared 3 bases from V and 7 bases from J, leaving 12 bases between. CDR1 and CDR2 (germline): SNHLY, FYNNEI. The complete variable domain, with remaining parts taken from reference TRBV2 and TRBJ1-2, reads EPEVTQTPSHQVTQMGQEVILRCVPISNHLYFYWYRQILGQKVEFLVSFYNNEISEKSEIFDDQFSVERPDGSNFTLKIRSTKLEDSAMYFCASSDSAGVGYTFGSGTRLTVV.

J is TRBJ1-1 and V is TRBV5-1; D is unclear. Deletions cut 0 bases from V and 1 base from J, with 7 bases between. The CDR3 spans 14 residues. CDR1 and CDR2 (germline): SGHRS, YFSETQ. DNA for the CDR3: TGCGCCAGCAGCTTGGCCTCAGCGAACACTGAAGCTTTCTTT. The encoded protein is CASSLASANTEAFF.